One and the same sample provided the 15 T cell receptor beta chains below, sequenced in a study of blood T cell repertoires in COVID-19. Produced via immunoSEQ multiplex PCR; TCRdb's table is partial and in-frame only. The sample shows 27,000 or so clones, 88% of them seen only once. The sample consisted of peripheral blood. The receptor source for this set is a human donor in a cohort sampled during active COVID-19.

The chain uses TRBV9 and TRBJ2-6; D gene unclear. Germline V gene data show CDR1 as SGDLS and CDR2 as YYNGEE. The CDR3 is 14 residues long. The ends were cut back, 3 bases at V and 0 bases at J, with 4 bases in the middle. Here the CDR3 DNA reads TGTGCCAGCAGCGAGCCCTCTGGGGCCAACGTCCTGACTTTC. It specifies CASSEPSGANVLTF.

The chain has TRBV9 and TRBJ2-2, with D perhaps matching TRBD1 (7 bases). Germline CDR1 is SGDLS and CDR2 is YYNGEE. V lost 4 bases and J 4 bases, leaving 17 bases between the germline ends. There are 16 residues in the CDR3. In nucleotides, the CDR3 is TGTGCCAGCAGCTCTGGAGGGGGCCACGCCACCGGGGAGCTGTTTTTT. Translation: CASSSGGGHATGELFF.

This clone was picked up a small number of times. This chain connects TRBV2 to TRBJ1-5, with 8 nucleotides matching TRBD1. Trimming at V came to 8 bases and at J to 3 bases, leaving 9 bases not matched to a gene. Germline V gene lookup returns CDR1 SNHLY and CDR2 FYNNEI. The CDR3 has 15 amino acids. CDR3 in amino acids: CASADRGWFNQPQHF. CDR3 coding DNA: TGTGCCAGCGCCGACAGGGGATGGTTCAATCAGCCCCAGCATTTT.

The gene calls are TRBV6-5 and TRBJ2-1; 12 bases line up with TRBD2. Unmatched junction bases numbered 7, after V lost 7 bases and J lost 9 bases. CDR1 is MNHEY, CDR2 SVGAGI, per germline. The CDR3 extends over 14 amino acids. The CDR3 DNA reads TGTGCCAGCATTCCTAGCGGGGGGGCGGGTGAGCAGTTCTTC. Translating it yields CASIPSGGAGEQFF.

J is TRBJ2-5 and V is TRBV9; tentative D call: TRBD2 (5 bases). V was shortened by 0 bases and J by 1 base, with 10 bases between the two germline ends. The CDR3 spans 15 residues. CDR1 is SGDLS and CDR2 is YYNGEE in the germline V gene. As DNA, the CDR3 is TGTGCCAGCAGCGTAGCGGGAAATCCCCAAGAGACCCAGTACTTC. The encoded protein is CASSVAGNPQETQYF. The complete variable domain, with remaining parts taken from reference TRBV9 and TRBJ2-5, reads DSGVTQTPKHLITATGQRVTLRCSPRSGDLSVYWYQQSLDQGLQFLIQYYNGEERAKGNILERFSAQQFPDLHSELNLSSLELGDSALYFCASSVAGNPQETQYFGPGTRLLVL.

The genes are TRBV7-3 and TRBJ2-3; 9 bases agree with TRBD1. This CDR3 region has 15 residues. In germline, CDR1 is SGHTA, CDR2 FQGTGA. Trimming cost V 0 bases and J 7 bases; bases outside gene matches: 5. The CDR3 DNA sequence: TGTGCCAGCAGCTTAACGGGGACAGGGTCAAATACGCAGTATTTT. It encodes CASSLTGTGSNTQYF.

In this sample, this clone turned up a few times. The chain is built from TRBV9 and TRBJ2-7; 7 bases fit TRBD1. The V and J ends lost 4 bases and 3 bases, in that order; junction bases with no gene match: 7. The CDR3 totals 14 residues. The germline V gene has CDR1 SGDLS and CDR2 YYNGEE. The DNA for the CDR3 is TGTGCCAGCAGCCCGACGACAGGGAACTACGAGCAGTACTTC. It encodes CASSPTTGNYEQYF.

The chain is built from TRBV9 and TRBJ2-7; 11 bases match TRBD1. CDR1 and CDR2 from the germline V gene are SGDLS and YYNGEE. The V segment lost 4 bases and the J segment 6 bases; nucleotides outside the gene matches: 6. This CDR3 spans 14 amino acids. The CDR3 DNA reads TGTGCCAGCAGCCCCCAGGGGACAGGGGGCGAGCAGTACTTC. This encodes CASSPQGTGGEQYF.

The CDR3 DNA reads TGTGCCAGCAGTGAGGGGGCCCACTACAATGAGCAGTTCTTC. Its translation is CASSEGAHYNEQFF. The rearrangement uses TRBV2 and TRBJ2-1; perhaps TRBD1 as D (6 bases). Between the trimmed V and J ends, which lost 3 bases and 3 bases, there was a span of 9 bases. This CDR3 is built from 14 residues. Germline lookup yields CDR1 SNHLY and CDR2 FYNNEI.

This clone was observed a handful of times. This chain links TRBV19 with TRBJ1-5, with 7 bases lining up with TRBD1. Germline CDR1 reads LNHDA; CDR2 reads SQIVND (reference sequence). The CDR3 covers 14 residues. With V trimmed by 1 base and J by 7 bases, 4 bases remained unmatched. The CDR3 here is CASSIGGGGQPQHF. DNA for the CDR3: TGTGCCAGTAGTATAGGAGGGGGCGGCCAGCCCCAGCATTTT.

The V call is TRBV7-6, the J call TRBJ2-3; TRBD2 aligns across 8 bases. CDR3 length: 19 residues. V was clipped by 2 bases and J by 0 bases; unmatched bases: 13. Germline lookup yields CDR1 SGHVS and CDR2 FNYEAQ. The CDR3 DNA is TGTGCCAGCAGCTTAAGAACTAGCGGCCGTTCCATTAGCACAGATACGCAGTATTTT. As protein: CASSLRTSGRSISTDTQYF.

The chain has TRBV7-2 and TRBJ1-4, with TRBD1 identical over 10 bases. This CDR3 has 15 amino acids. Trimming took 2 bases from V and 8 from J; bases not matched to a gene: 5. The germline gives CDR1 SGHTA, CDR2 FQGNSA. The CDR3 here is CASSLWGTGVEKLFF. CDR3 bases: TGTGCCAGCAGCTTATGGGGGACAGGGGTGGAAAAACTGTTTTTT.

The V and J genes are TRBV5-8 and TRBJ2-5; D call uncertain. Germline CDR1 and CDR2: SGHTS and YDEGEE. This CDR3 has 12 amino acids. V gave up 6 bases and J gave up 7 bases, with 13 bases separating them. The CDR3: CASNRPLGTQYF. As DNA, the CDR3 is TGTGCCAGCAACAGACCCTTGGGGACCCAGTACTTC. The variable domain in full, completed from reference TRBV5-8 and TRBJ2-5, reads EAGVTQSPTHLIKTRGQQATLRCSPISGHTSVYWYQQALGLGLQFLLWYDEGEERNRGNFPPRFSGRQFPNYSSELNVNALELEDSALYLCASNRPLGTQYFGPGTRLLVL.

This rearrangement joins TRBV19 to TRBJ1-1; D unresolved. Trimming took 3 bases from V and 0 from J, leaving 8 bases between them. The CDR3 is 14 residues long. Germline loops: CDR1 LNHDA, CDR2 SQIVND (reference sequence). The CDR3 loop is CASSIHTVNTEAFF. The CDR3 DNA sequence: TGTGCCAGTAGTATCCACACAGTGAACACTGAAGCTTTCTTT.

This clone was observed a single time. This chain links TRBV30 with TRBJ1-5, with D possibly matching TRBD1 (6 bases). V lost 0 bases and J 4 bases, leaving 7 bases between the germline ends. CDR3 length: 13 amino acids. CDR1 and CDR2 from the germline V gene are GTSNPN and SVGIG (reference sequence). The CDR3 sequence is CAWSVGTNQPQHF. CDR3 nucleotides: TGTGCCTGGAGTGTCGGGACAAATCAGCCCCAGCATTTT.